Listed below are T cell receptor beta chains from one sample, sequenced in a study of shared clonotypes between healthy human individuals. Profiled with immunoSEQ multiplex PCR; TCRdb holds only in-frame clones, not every one. The sample yields millions of clones, roughly 94% seen once. Sequencing was done on a sample of naive CD4+ T cells sorted from blood. The receptors derive from a man younger than 35 in good health. Each CDR3 is given with its conserved first and last residue. A D gene is named only where the DNA matches it firmly. Expanded clones get a size class; other rows say once, few or many, or leave the size out.

j_call,d_call,v_call,clone_size,cdr3_nt,cdr3_aa
TRBJ1-1,NA,TRBV30,NA,TGTGCCTGGAGTGCCCCTCTCCCACAGGGAGGAGGGTACGCTTTCTTT,CAWSAPLPQGGGYAFF
TRBJ2-4,TRBD2,TRBV7-9,NA,TGTGCCAGCAGCTTAGCGGGGGAGGGAAACATTCAGTACTTC,CASSLAGEGNIQYF
TRBJ1-5,NA,TRBV7-8,once,TGTGCCAGCAGCTTAGCGGAGGGGGGTCAGCCCCAGCATTTT,CASSLAEGGQPQHF
TRBJ1-1,TRBD1,TRBV2,NA,TGTGCCAGCAGTGCCGAGGGACAGACCCACAGTGAAGCTTTCTTT,CASSAEGQTHSEAFF
TRBJ1-4,NA,TRBV20-1,NA,TGCAGTGCTAGTAGGGTTGAAAAACTGTTTTTT,CSASRVEKLFF
TRBJ2-3,TRBD1,TRBV6-5,NA,TGTGCCAGCAGTAGACAGGGGTGGTCAGATACGCAGTATTTT,CASSRQGWSDTQYF
TRBJ2-3,NA,TRBV5-1,NA,TGCGCCAGCAGCTTGGTCCCGGATACAGATACGCAGTATTTT,CASSLVPDTDTQYF
TRBJ2-7,TRBD1,TRBV19,NA,TGTGCCAGTAGGGTACAGGGGGCAGGCGAGCAGTACTTC,CASRVQGAGEQYF
TRBJ2-1,NA,TRBV6-5,NA,TGTGCCAGCAGTGATACAGGCTACCCCCAGTTCTTC,CASSDTGYPQFF
TRBJ2-7,NA,TRBV2,once,TGTGCCAGCAGTGAACAGGGGCGGGGTACGAGCGAGCAGTACTTC,CASSEQGRGTSEQYF
TRBJ2-7,NA,TRBV5-1,NA,TGCGCCAGCAGCCCCTTAGGGGGAACCTACGAGCAGTACTTC,CASSPLGGTYEQYF
TRBJ1-5,NA,TRBV21-1,NA,TGTCGAGGGGACACCCCCCATCAGCCCCAGCATTTT,CRGDTPHQPQHF
TRBJ2-7,TRBD2,TRBV6-5,NA,TGTGCCAGCAGTTACTCTTCTAGCGGGGCCTACGAGCAGTACTTC,CASSYSSSGAYEQYF
TRBJ2-3,NA,TRBV5-1,NA,TGCGCCAGCAGCGCTCTCCCGGGACAAAACACAGATACGCAGTATTTT,CASSALPGQNTDTQYF
TRBJ2-7,TRBD1,TRBV30,once,TGTGCCTGGTCGGACAGGGGTTATGGGGAGCAGTACTTC,CAWSDRGYGEQYF
TRBJ1-6,NA,TRBV9,NA,TGTGCCAGCAGCGTAGCTTGGGATTCACCCCTCCACTTT,CASSVAWDSPLHF
TRBJ1-2,TRBD1,TRBV5-4,NA,TGTGCCAGCAGCTCCGGGACAGGAAACAACGTTAACTATGGCTACACCTTC,CASSSGTGNNVNYGYTF
TRBJ2-3,TRBD2,TRBV30,NA,TGTGCCTGGAGTGTCCTAGCGGGAGGACGGCAGTATTTT,CAWSVLAGGRQYF
TRBJ2-2,TRBD2,TRBV2,NA,TGTGCCAGCAGCCGCGGGACTAGCGGGGCCACCGGGGAGCTGTTTTTT,CASSRGTSGATGELFF
TRBJ1-1,NA,TRBV7-8,NA,TGTGCCAGCAGCTTAGTCTCTCGGGGAGGCACTGAAGCTTTCTTT,CASSLVSRGGTEAFF
TRBJ2-7,TRBD2,TRBV9,NA,TGTGCCAGCAGCGTAGAGCCAGCGGGAGGGCGGGAGCAGTACTTC,CASSVEPAGGREQYF
TRBJ1-2,NA,TRBV14,NA,TGTGCCAGCAGCTCTACTAACTATGGCTACACCTTC,CASSSTNYGYTF
TRBJ2-5,NA,TRBV5-4,NA,TGTGCCAGCAGCTTGGACGGGGAGACCCAGTACTTC,CASSLDGETQYF
TRBJ1-1,NA,TRBV5-8,NA,TGTGCCAGCAGCGGGAGAGGTGTCCTAGCTCGCCCTGAAGCTTTCTTT,CASSGRGVLARPEAFF
TRBJ1-2,NA,TRBV19,NA,TGTGCCAGTAGAGCAGGGAGCTATGGCTACACCTTC,CASRAGSYGYTF
TRBJ2-7,NA,TRBV10-3,NA,TGTGCCACCCACGACGGGCCTAGAACAGAGCAGTACTTC,CATHDGPRTEQYF
TRBJ1-6,NA,TRBV28,NA,TGTGCCAGCAGTTTCGTCAGCAAAGACAGCTATAATTCACCCCTCCACTTT,CASSFVSKDSYNSPLHF
TRBJ1-2,NA,TRBV4-2,NA,TGTGCCAGCAGCCAAGATAGAGGGGCAGATGGCTACACCTTC,CASSQDRGADGYTF
TRBJ1-1,TRBD1,TRBV7-9,NA,TGTGCCAGCAGCTTACGACAGGGAACTGAAGCTTTCTTT,CASSLRQGTEAFF
TRBJ1-2,TRBD1,TRBV6-5,once,TGTGCCAGCAGTTACTCCAGGACAGGCGTTAACTATGGCTACACCTTC,CASSYSRTGVNYGYTF
TRBJ2-3,NA,TRBV9,NA,TGTGCCAGCAGCGTAGTGACTCCGACCTTCACAGATACGCAGTATTTT,CASSVVTPTFTDTQYF
TRBJ2-7,TRBD2,TRBV7-7,NA,TGTGCTAGCAGCTCGACGACTAGCGGGGGCTACGAGCAGTACTTC,CASSSTTSGGYEQYF
TRBJ1-2,NA,TRBV5-1,NA,TGCGCCAGCAGCTTTAGCGAGGCGGACCGTGGTGGCTACACCTTC,CASSFSEADRGGYTF
TRBJ1-6,NA,TRBV19,few,TGTGCCAGTAGTAACCCTAATTCACCCCTCCACTTT,CASSNPNSPLHF
TRBJ2-7,NA,TRBV25-1,NA,TGTGCCAGCAGTGGTCCCCCCTCTCCCCGACAGGACGAGCAGTACTTC,CASSGPPSPRQDEQYF
TRBJ1-2,NA,TRBV30,NA,TGTGCCTGGAGTCCACCCAGCAGCGGATACACCTTC,CAWSPPSSGYTF
TRBJ1-1,NA,TRBV6-6,NA,TGTGCCAGCAGTCACAACCGGGGGAGTCGGCCTGAAGCTTTCTTT,CASSHNRGSRPEAFF
TRBJ1-5,TRBD1,TRBV18,once,TGTGCCAGCTCACCTCCCGGGACAGGGGGTAATCAGCCCCAGCATTTT,CASSPPGTGGNQPQHF
TRBJ1-6,TRBD1,TRBV9,NA,TGTGCCAGCAGCCTTACCGGACAGGGGGTAAAAAATTCACCCCTCCACTTT,CASSLTGQGVKNSPLHF
TRBJ2-5,NA,TRBV5-1,NA,TGCGCCAGCAGCTTGGGAGGGCAAGAGACCCAGTACTTC,CASSLGGQETQYF
TRBJ2-1,NA,TRBV2,NA,TGTGCCAGCACCCGTTCTTTTACGGGTTCCTACAATGAGCAGTTCTTC,CASTRSFTGSYNEQFF